What follows are 12 T cell receptor gamma chains derived from one specimen sequenced in a study of gamma-delta T cells after stem cell transplantation (dated by TCRdb to 2016 to 2017). Libraries were built with RT-PCR. Sequencing relied on an Illumina MiSeq. In TCRdb, clones were called once more from the public reads by CATT, and rows of identical DNA were later combined. Recorded for this sample are approximately 4,800 gamma-chain clones; approximately 18% of them occurred a single time. Of the sample, approximately 3.6% falls within the top ten clones. Specimen: gamma-delta T cells. The source is a human donor. It is not recorded whose cells these are; they may come from a transplant donor.

The V call is TRGV2, the J call TRGJP2. Germline trimming cut 0 bases from V and 7 bases from J; bases unmatched to any gene: 8. The CDR3 is 15 residues long. CDR1 and CDR2 (germline): EGSNGY, YDSYNSKV. This CDR3 is CATWDGNGIDWIKTF. DNA for the CDR3: TGTGCCACCTGGGACGGGAACGGTATTGATTGGATCAAGACGTTT.

This chain uses TRGV2 with TRGJ1 or TRGJ2. Germline trimming cut 0 bases from V and 6 bases from J; bases unmatched to any gene: 11. The germline gives CDR1 EGSNGY, CDR2 YDSYNSKV. CDR3 length: 15 residues. Here the CDR3 reads CATWDGPSGGYKKLF. The CDR3 DNA sequence: TGTGCCACCTGGGACGGGCCCTCGGGGGGTTATAAGAAACTCTTT.

There are a few counts of this clone. This chain links TRGV9 with TRGJP. The CDR3 extends over 16 amino acids. Germline CDR1 GITISATS, CDR2 ISYDGTV (reference sequence). The V segment lost 2 bases and the J segment 8 bases; nucleotides outside the gene matches: 6. CDR3 region: CALWEGPQLGKKIKVF. The CDR3 nucleotides read TGTGCCTTGTGGGAGGGGCCACAGTTGGGCAAAAAAATCAAGGTATTT.

This clone was seen a few times. The same CDR3 also results from other DNA sequences found in this sample. The gene calls are TRGV9 and TRGJ1 or TRGJ2. The CDR3 totals 12 residues. J was trimmed by 5 bases and V by 4 bases; bases with no gene match: 5. The germline CDR1 and CDR2 sequences are GITISATS and ISYDGTV (reference sequence). CDR3 amino acids: CALWEGNYKKLF. The CDR3 DNA follows: TGTGCCTTGTGGGAAGGGAATTATAAGAAACTCTTT.

A word on this clone: This specimen includes other DNA sequences encoding the same CDR3. This CDR3 reads CALWEVLGQELGKKIKVF. The DNA of the CDR3 is TGTGCCTTGTGGGAGGTGCTGGGGCAAGAGTTGGGCAAAAAAATCAAGGTATTT. This chain uses TRGV9 with TRGJP. This CDR3 region has 18 residues. In germline, CDR1 is GITISATS, CDR2 ISYDGTV (reference sequence). V shed 0 bases and J 1 base; nucleotides not matched to a gene: 3.

This clone turned up a few times. This chain uses TRGV2 with TRGJP2. V was clipped by 1 base and J by 2 bases; unmatched bases: 7. The CDR3 extends over 16 amino acids. Per germline, CDR1 EGSNGY and CDR2 YDSYNSKV. As DNA, the CDR3 is TGTGCCACCTGGGACGGCCAAAAGAGTAGTGATTGGATCAAGACGTTT. Translated: CATWDGQKSSDWIKTF.

As concerns this clone: This may be a read error, as it is one base from a much larger clone. In the same sample, other DNA sequences code for this CDR3. CDR3 region: CATWDGRGDWIKTF. In nucleotides, the CDR3 is TGTGCCACCTGGGACGGGCGGGGTGATTGGATCAAGACGTTT. The rearrangement links TRGV2 to TRGJP2. V was clipped by 0 bases and J by 6 bases; unmatched bases: 4. Germline CDR1 EGSNGY, CDR2 YDSYNSKV. The CDR3 runs 14 residues.

The V call is TRGV4, the J call TRGJ1 or TRGJ2. The V segment lost 2 bases and the J segment 6 bases; nucleotides outside the gene matches: 1. This CDR3 is 11 amino acids long. CDR1 and CDR2 (germline): EGSTGY, YDSYTSSV. The CDR3 bases are TGTGCCACCTGGGATGTTTATAAGAAACTCTTT. This encodes CATWDVYKKLF.

This clone was detected a few times. This rearrangement joins TRGV4 to TRGJ1 or TRGJ2. With 4 bases clipped from V and 10 bases from J, the junction kept 10 bases outside the gene matches. The germline CDR1 and CDR2 sequences are EGSTGY and YDSYTSSV. The CDR3 spans 12 residues. DNA for the CDR3: TGTGCCACCTGGGAACACGCATCCAAGAAACTCTTT. Residues: CATWEHASKKLF.

The V gene is TRGV2, the J gene TRGJ1 or TRGJ2. The CDR3 spans 12 residues. Germline-derived CDR1 and CDR2 are EGSNGY and YDSYNSKV. Trimming took 2 bases from V and 3 from J; bases not matched to a gene: 1. As DNA, the CDR3 is TGTGCCACCTGGGACGCTTATTATAAGAAACTCTTT. As protein: CATWDAYYKKLF.

The chain recombines TRGV2 with TRGJP2. This CDR3 is built from 15 residues. V dropped 3 bases and J dropped 5; count of bases not matched to a gene: 9. Germline V gene lookup returns CDR1 EGSNGY and CDR2 YDSYNSKV. The CDR3 loop reads CATWDSWGSDWIKTF. The DNA for the CDR3 is TGTGCCACCTGGGACTCCTGGGGAAGTGATTGGATCAAGACGTTT.

This clone was counted a few times. V is TRGV3 and J is TRGJ1 or TRGJ2. This CDR3 region has 14 residues. In germline, CDR1 is VTNTFY, CDR2 YDVSTARD (reference sequence). V trimming: 3 bases; J trimming: 4 bases; junction bases outside the gene matches: 9. The CDR3 region is CATWDLFLYYKKLF. CDR3 coding DNA: TGTGCCACCTGGGACCTCTTCTTATATTATAAGAAACTCTTT.